This is a list of T cell receptor beta chains from one sample in a study of blood T cell repertoires in COVID-19. Some clones are missing from TCRdb's copy, which holds only in-frame ones; the method was immunoSEQ multiplex PCR. The sample holds approximately 290,000 clones; 90% are singletons and the top ten take about 4.5%. Input material: PBMCs or T cells enriched from blood (not recorded which). All receptors come from a woman under 30 with acute COVID-19. CDR3s include the opening cysteine and the closing phenylalanine or tryptophan. Each record gives: V gene, J gene, D gene, clone size, CDR3 DNA, CDR3 protein. D genes are given only for firm matches. Size values are once, few and many counts, or a class for expanded clones, and some rows have none.

TRBV7-6	TRBJ2-6	.	.	TGTGCCAGCAGCACGACAAGCTCTGGGGCCAACGTCCTGACTTTC	CASSTTSSGANVLTF
TRBV11-3	TRBJ2-3	TRBD2	.	TGTGCCAGCAGCTCTTTAGGTTTCGGACTAGCGGGAGCAACAGATACGCAGTATTTT	CASSSLGFGLAGATDTQYF
TRBV30	TRBJ2-7	.	.	TGTGCCTGGTCGAGGAAGGTACACGAGCAGTACTTC	CAWSRKVHEQYF
TRBV10-3	TRBJ2-7	.	.	TGTGCCATCAGTGATACAGGGAGCTCCTACGAGCAGTACTTC	CAISDTGSSYEQYF
TRBV5-1	TRBJ1-2	TRBD1	.	TGCGCCAGCAGCCCGGGACAGGGGCTCAACTATGGCTACACCTTC	CASSPGQGLNYGYTF
TRBV19	TRBJ2-5	.	.	TGTGCCAGTACCGATCTTTCGGACAGAGGGGAGACCCAGTACTTC	CASTDLSDRGETQYF
TRBV29-1	TRBJ1-1	.	.	TGCAGCGTCGTCGGGAGTCCTGAAGCTTTCTTT	CSVVGSPEAFF
TRBV7-9	TRBJ1-5	.	.	TGTGCCAGCAGCTTAGGAGGGAGTGTGAATCAGCCCCAGCATTTT	CASSLGGSVNQPQHF
TRBV29-1	TRBJ2-5	.	.	TGCAGCGTTGTTACAGGGACGGAGACCCAGTACTTC	CSVVTGTETQYF
TRBV11-3	TRBJ2-3	TRBD2	.	TGTGCCAGCAGCTTACGCGTTAGAGCGGGAGGGCCGACAGATACGCAGTATTTT	CASSLRVRAGGPTDTQYF
TRBV29-1	TRBJ1-3	.	.	TGCAGCGTCCACGTATTGACAGATAGGTCCTCTGGAAACACCATATATTTT	CSVHVLTDRSSGNTIYF
TRBV7-9	TRBJ2-1	TRBD2	few	TGTGCCAGCAGCTCGGGAGGGAATGAGCAGTTCTTC	CASSSGGNEQFF
TRBV30	TRBJ1-6	.	.	TGTGCCTGGAATTTTAAATCACCCCTCCACTTT	CAWNFKSPLHF
TRBV28	TRBJ1-2	.	few	TGTGCCAGCAGTTTCCTCACAGGCTATGGCTACACCTTC	CASSFLTGYGYTF
TRBV11-3	TRBJ2-7	TRBD2	.	TGTGCCAGCAGCTCGCGGACTAGCGGGTCCTACGAGCAGTACTTC	CASSSRTSGSYEQYF
TRBV11-2	TRBJ2-7	TRBD2	.	TGTGCCAGCAGCTTTCTATGGACTAGCGGGAACGAGCAGTACTTC	CASSFLWTSGNEQYF
TRBV9	TRBJ2-1	TRBD2	.	TGTGCCAGCGGGGGGGAGCCAAATGAGCAGTTCTTC	CASGGEPNEQFF
TRBV19	TRBJ1-5	TRBD1	.	TGTGCCAGTTCCGGGACAGGGGGCTTTCAGCCCCAGCATTTT	CASSGTGGFQPQHF
TRBV11-2	TRBJ2-1	TRBD2	.	TGTGCCAGCAGCTCCCCGGGACTAGCGGCCAACAATGAGCAGTTCTTC	CASSSPGLAANNEQFF
TRBV20-1	TRBJ1-5	TRBD1	.	TGCAGTGCTATTGACAGGGTAGGTCAGCCCCAGCATTTT	CSAIDRVGQPQHF
TRBV24-1	TRBJ2-2	TRBD1	.	TGTGCCACCAGTGATCCTCAGACAGGGGGGCACACCGGGGAGCTGTTTTTT	CATSDPQTGGHTGELFF
TRBV2	TRBJ1-1	TRBD1	.	TGTGCCAGCAGTGGACAGGGGTTCGGTCGGACTGAAGCTTTCTTT	CASSGQGFGRTEAFF
TRBV7-6	TRBJ1-3	.	few	TGTGCCAGCAGCCGGGGGTTACGGAGCTCTGGAAACACCATATATTTT	CASSRGLRSSGNTIYF
TRBV28	TRBJ1-4	.	.	TGTGCCACCTCGAAGGGGGTTTCTAATGAAAAACTGTTTTTT	CATSKGVSNEKLFF
TRBV12-3/TRBV12-4	TRBJ1-6	.	.	TGTGCCAGCAGGCTAGGAAATTCACCCCTCCACTTT	CASRLGNSPLHF
TRBV19	TRBJ2-3	TRBD1	once	TGTGCCAGTACCCCTTGGCGGACAGGGAAGAGCACAGATACGCAGTATTTT	CASTPWRTGKSTDTQYF
TRBV28	TRBJ2-2	.	.	TGTGCCAGCAGGATTGGGGGGGCAGGCACCGGGGAGCTGTTTTTT	CASRIGGAGTGELFF
TRBV7-9	TRBJ1-1	TRBD1	.	TGTGCCAGCAGCTCTGGAGGACAGGCTAACACTGAAGCTTTCTTT	CASSSGGQANTEAFF
TRBV23-1	TRBJ1-4	TRBD1	.	TGCGCCAGCTCCCCCAACTCGGACAGGGATTTAGAAAAACTGTTTTTT	CASSPNSDRDLEKLFF
TRBV19	TRBJ1-2	TRBD1	.	TGTGCCAGTAGTCCGGACAGGCTCTATGGCTACACCTTC	CASSPDRLYGYTF
TRBV7-9	TRBJ1-6	.	.	TGTGCCAGCAGCTTAGCGAGTTCACCCCTCCACTTT	CASSLASSPLHF
TRBV30	TRBJ1-2	TRBD1	.	TGTGCCTGGAGTGTTTTCGGGGGACAGGGGGATGGCTACACCTTC	CAWSVFGGQGDGYTF
TRBV6-1	TRBJ1-1	TRBD1	.	TGTGCCAGCAGTGAGGGACAGGCGAACACTGAAGCTTTCTTT	CASSEGQANTEAFF
TRBV19	TRBJ1-2	TRBD1	.	TGTGCCAGTAGTTTACAGGGGAAGTATGGCTACACCTTC	CASSLQGKYGYTF
TRBV30	TRBJ1-1	.	.	TGTGCCTGGACCACTGGGCGAACTGAAGCTTTCTTT	CAWTTGRTEAFF
TRBV29-1	TRBJ2-3	.	.	TGCAGCGTTGAGTTCAGCGCAGATACGCAGTATTTT	CSVEFSADTQYF
TRBV7-8	TRBJ2-7	TRBD2	few	TGTGCCAGCAAGGGGACTAGCGGGTCCAACGAGCAGTACTTC	CASKGTSGSNEQYF
TRBV5-5	TRBJ1-6	TRBD1	once	TGTGCCAGCAGCACAGGGACAGATAATTCACCCCTCCACTTT	CASSTGTDNSPLHF
TRBV7-6	TRBJ1-2	TRBD1	once	TGTGCCAGCAGCTTATCCCGGACAGGGATGGATGGCTACACCTTC	CASSLSRTGMDGYTF
TRBV24-1	TRBJ1-5	.	.	TGTGCCACCAGTGGAGAAAGCAATCAGCCCCAGCATTTT	CATSGESNQPQHF
TRBV28	TRBJ1-1	TRBD1	.	TGTGCCAGCAGCAAATGGACAGGGGGGAACACTGAAGCTTTCTTT	CASSKWTGGNTEAFF
TRBV7-8	TRBJ2-3	.	.	TGTGCCAGCAGCTTAACGCGGGTTACCACAGATACGCAGTATTTT	CASSLTRVTTDTQYF
TRBV5-8	TRBJ1-5	.	.	TGTGCCAGCACAAGAGGGGGTGGCCAGCCCCAGCATTTT	CASTRGGGQPQHF
TRBV9	TRBJ2-2	.	.	TGTGCCAGCAGCGTAGTGAGCCCCGGGGAGCTGTTTTTT	CASSVVSPGELFF
TRBV28	TRBJ2-3	.	.	TGTGCCAGCAGCCTCGGGGTCCCGGGTACGCAGTATTTT	CASSLGVPGTQYF
TRBV10-1	TRBJ2-1	TRBD2	once	TGCGCCAGCAGCACGGGACTAGGGTACAATGAGCAGTTCTTC	CASSTGLGYNEQFF
TRBV4-1	TRBJ2-7	TRBD2	few	TGCGCCAGCAGCCAAGCTAGCGGTGGTGACTACGAGCAGTACTTC	CASSQASGGDYEQYF
TRBV6-1	TRBJ2-2	TRBD1	.	TGTGCCAGCAGTGACCGGGACAGTTACACCGGGGAGCTGTTTTTT	CASSDRDSYTGELFF
TRBV19	TRBJ2-1	.	.	TGTGCCAGTTTTAACTCCTACAATGAGCAGTTCTTC	CASFNSYNEQFF
TRBV6-5	TRBJ2-1	.	.	TGTGCCAGCAGTTACTCGGGGGGTTCCTACAATGAGCAGTTCTTC	CASSYSGGSYNEQFF
TRBV27	TRBJ1-1	TRBD1	.	TGTGCCAGCAGTTGGCTCGACAGGGGGCTCACTGAAGCTTTCTTT	CASSWLDRGLTEAFF
TRBV5-1	TRBJ2-2	TRBD1	.	TGCGCCAGCAGCGTCGGACAGGGTAACACCGGGGAGCTGTTTTTT	CASSVGQGNTGELFF
TRBV5-1	TRBJ2-1	.	.	TGCGCCAGCAGCTTGGAGACGGGATACAATGAGCAGTTCTTC	CASSLETGYNEQFF
TRBV5-1	TRBJ2-7	TRBD1	.	TGCGCCAGCAGCTTGGAGGGGACAGGGGGCTACGAGCAGTACTTC	CASSLEGTGGYEQYF
TRBV11-3	TRBJ2-2	.	.	TGTGCCAGCAGGCCCGGGACATCGAACACCGGGGAGCTGTTTTTT	CASRPGTSNTGELFF
TRBV6-5	TRBJ1-4	TRBD1	many	TGTGCCAGCAGTTACGGACCGACAGGGACGGGTGAAAAACTGTTTTTT	CASSYGPTGTGEKLFF
TRBV10-2	TRBJ1-2	.	.	TGCGCCAGCGGGGAGAGGGACAAACCAAACTATGGCTACACCTTC	CASGERDKPNYGYTF